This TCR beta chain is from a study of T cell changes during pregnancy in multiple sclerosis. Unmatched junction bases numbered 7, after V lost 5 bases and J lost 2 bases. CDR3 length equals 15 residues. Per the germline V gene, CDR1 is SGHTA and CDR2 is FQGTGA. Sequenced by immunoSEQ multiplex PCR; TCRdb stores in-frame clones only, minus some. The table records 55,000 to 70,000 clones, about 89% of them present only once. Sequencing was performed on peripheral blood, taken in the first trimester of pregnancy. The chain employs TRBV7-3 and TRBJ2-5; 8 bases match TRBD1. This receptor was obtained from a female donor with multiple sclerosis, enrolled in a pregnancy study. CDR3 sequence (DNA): TGTGCCAGCAGCAGTCAGGGGGCCTTACAAGAGACCCAGTACTTC. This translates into CASSSQGALQETQYF.